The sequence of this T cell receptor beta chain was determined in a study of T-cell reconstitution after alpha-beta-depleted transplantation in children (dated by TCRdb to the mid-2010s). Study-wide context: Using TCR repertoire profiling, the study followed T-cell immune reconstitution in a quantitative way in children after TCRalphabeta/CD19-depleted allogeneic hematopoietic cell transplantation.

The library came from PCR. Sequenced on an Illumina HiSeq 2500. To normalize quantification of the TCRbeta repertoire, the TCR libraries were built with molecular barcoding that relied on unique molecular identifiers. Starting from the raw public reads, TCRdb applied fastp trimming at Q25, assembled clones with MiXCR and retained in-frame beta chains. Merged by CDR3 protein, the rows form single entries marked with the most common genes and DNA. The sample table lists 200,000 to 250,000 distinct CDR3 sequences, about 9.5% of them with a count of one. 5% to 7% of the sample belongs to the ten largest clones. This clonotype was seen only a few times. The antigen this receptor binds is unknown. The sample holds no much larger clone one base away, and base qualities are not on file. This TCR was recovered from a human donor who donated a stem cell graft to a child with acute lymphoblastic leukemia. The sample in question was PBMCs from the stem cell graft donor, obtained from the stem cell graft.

The CDR3 corresponds to CATSRSWETYNEQFF. The nucleotide sequence is TGTGCCACCAGTCGAAGCTGGGAAACCTACAATGAGCAGTTCTTC. The rearrangement combines TRBV24-1 with TRBJ2-1, with the identity of the D gene unclear. V loses 6 bases of germline sequence and J loses 2 bases, and the interval between the two ends is 13 bases. From the cysteine through the phenylalanine, the CDR3 covers 15 amino acids. Just the 45-base CDR3 DNA is kept, in frame starting at base 1. Via the germline V gene, CDR1 is KGHDR and CDR2 SFDVKD.